This T cell receptor beta chain was sequenced for a study of cytomegalovirus exposure and HLA in healthy donors (dated 2017 in TCRdb). As for the study more broadly: In an earlier analysis of 450 to 750 of the donors, approximately 260 Gb of sequence data and 90 million to 130 million unique TCR beta sequences from about 179 million T cells were reported. Approximately 310 gigabases of sequencing data and tens of millions of unique TCR sequences were included in an early release covering about 700 HLA-typed donors. The genetic ancestry cluster associated with self-reported Caucasian donors included approximately 85% of the roughly 400 genotyped donors. The aim of the study was to test whether cataloging public T cell receptors could identify signatures of past pathogen exposure. The study profiled the T cell repertoires of about 720 subjects by immunosequencing and related them to cytomegalovirus serostatus. In addition to the first cohort of around 670 subjects, a separate validation cohort of under 150 different subjects was used. High-throughput TCR immunosequencing, statistical association of individual TCRs with disease status, and machine learning were combined to predict cytomegalovirus infection status. A later analysis re-examined previously published TCR beta repertoires from 600 to 700 donors and added high-resolution HLA genotyping to investigate patterns of TCR occurrence. The later analysis used no new phenotypic data to find candidate immune exposures, relying instead on TCR beta sequences and their occurrence across donors. An earlier analysis of 450 to 750 of the donors used high-throughput TCR beta sequencing to judge whether each TCR beta V gene segment behaved as functional or pseudogenic. Donor age, sex, ethnicity and CMV serostatus were compiled alongside the repertoire data. A later genetic analysis used genome-wide SNP genotypes for 398 of the 666 donors, treating that subset as a discovery cohort. All discovery cohort repertoires had been generated using a single sequencing platform. HLA typing included class I and class II loci at four-digit resolution. The number of donors typed differed by locus, with roughly 620-630 for A, B, C, DRB1 and DQB1, roughly 520 for DQA1, 600 to 610 for DPA1, and roughly 450 for DPB1. Four or five DR-DQ haplotypes were handled as single units for association and clustering because linkage in the cohort was strong. Among about 390 genotyped donors of the cohort, an average of 235,054 unique TCR beta nucleotide sequences were sequenced per donor, around a sixth of them non-productive. Broad study findings and their caveats: In a later genetic analysis, a missense DCLRE1C variant was associated with V-gene and J-gene trimming of TCR beta chains, and the association was replicated in an independent cohort. Assigning TCR associations to individual alleles was difficult when HLA alleles, especially DR and DQ, strongly co-occurred. A cluster of highly shared sequence variants was judged likely to be a technical artifact of the sequencing pipeline. In a later analysis, most CMV-associated TCR beta chains were found to appear HLA-restricted, with HLA associations seemingly driven largely by CMV exposure. According to the authors, the approach could potentially be generalized to other disease states and immunological phenotypes. Compared with the roughly 700-donor mean, donors in an Asian-associated ancestry cluster had fewer N-insertions in productive TCRs, according to a later genetic analysis. Specific HLA alleles were associated with more than 15,000 TCR beta sequences at a false discovery rate of 0.05 in a later analysis. CMV serostatus was the only immune exposure information available for the cohort. Seventeen rarely observed V segments, including chromosome 9 orphons, were excluded from the earlier analysis of several hundred of the donors because counts were too low. Most TCR sequences were observed very rarely across donors, whereas some public TCRs were present in many individuals. In vitro tests confirmed that a few of the cytomegalovirus-associated TCR beta chains recognize cytomegalovirus antigens. Cytomegalovirus status was reported to be diagnosed by the classifier with high specificity and sensitivity in both the original and validation cohorts. Because some donors lacked HLA typing at each locus, the association tests relied only on the typed subset. Only TCR beta chains were sequenced in this cohort, and the absence of alpha or paired-chain data limited detectable features. Broadly in line with IMGT annotations, most TCR beta V segments showed up in productive rearrangements about 87% or about 30% of the time in an earlier analysis of under 700 of the donors. A further reported finding was that TCR beta sequences accurately predicted the HLA-A and HLA-B alleles for most subjects in the first cohort. A total of around 150 TCR beta chains were listed by the study as associated with cytomegalovirus. A later analysis reported that several top co-occurrence clusters appeared linked to parvovirus B19, influenza, CMV and Epstein-Barr virus. Linkage disequilibrium might explain the correlated functional status among segregating V segments, but an unknown experimental factor could not be ruled out. In a later analysis, HLA-associated TCR beta chains were found to be more clonally expanded and to have lower generation probabilities than equally common non-associated chains. Some IMGT-functional V segments, including TRBV6-2 and TRBV6-3, could not be distinguished by the 87-base-pair reads and were therefore excluded. In a later analysis, the rate of TCR association differed among HLA loci, with DRB1 alleles having the most associated TCRs and HLA-C alleles having the fewest. The presence/absence analyses assumed that sequencing depth was roughly uniform across donors, and that assumption may not be true.

In total, roughly 710 healthy bone marrow donors made up the cohort. At the time of sampling, every cohort member was nominally healthy, though immune exposures that went unrecorded were likely present. The donor was CMV seropositive and was included in the group of 250 to 350 seropositive cohort members. Each donor provided a peripheral blood sample, and peripheral blood mononuclear cells were used for TCR beta sequencing. Genomic DNA was extracted from the blood cell samples with the Qiagen DNeasy Blood Extraction Kit. Trimming costs V 0 bases and J 0 bases, and their ends lie 15 bases apart. The cysteine opens and the phenylalanine closes a CDR3 of 17 amino acids. Of all the DNA, just the CDR3 is kept, 51 bases in frame from base 1. CDR1 is given as SGHRS and CDR2 as YFSETQ, both from the germline V gene. Regarding this clone: Its antigen is not yet known. Base quality data are lacking; no much larger clone is found one base away.

The library came from the immunoSEQ multiplex PCR assay. The multiplex PCR relied on a mix of 60 forward primers for TCR Vbeta segments and 13 reverse primers for TCR Jbeta segments. A multiplex PCR assay on genomic DNA amplified the CDR3 region of rearranged TCR beta genes. Amplified TCR beta libraries were sequenced as 87-base-pair reads on the Illumina HiSeq System. The paper's processing steps were these. In a later analysis, tens of millions of unique TCR beta chains were counted across the roughly 700 repertoires, and around 10 million of these chains were shared by at least two donors. Raw reads were error-corrected and collapsed into unique sequences with a nearest-neighbor algorithm that merged closely related sequences to remove PCR and sequencing errors. CDR3 sequences were aligned to IMGT reference sequences to assign V, D and J gene segments. For a sequence to be retained, a match of at least six nucleotides to both a V gene segment and a J gene segment was required. Rearrangements were called productive when the CDR3 lacked stop codons and stayed in frame with V and J; all others were non-productive. Following IMGT convention, CDR3 was defined as the stretch from the second conserved V-encoded cysteine up to the conserved J-encoded phenylalanine. Sequences without an unambiguous match to a single V gene segment were excluded from the earlier analysis of about 600 of the donors. An earlier analysis of about 590 of the donors classified V segments as functional when productive rearrangements were above 56.7% and as segregating when the standard deviation between donors was above 5%. A statistical classification framework was developed to diagnose cytomegalovirus status using the catalog of TCR beta chain sequences. In a later analysis, V and J genes were assigned by comparing TCR nucleotide sequences against IMGT/GENE-DB human TR gene sequences. In a later analysis, CDR3 sequences and most-parsimonious VDJ recombination scenarios were assigned using the TCRdist pipeline. In a later analysis, each TCR beta chain was defined by its CDR3 amino acid sequence together with its V-gene family, and reads without a unique V-gene family were excluded. To address suspected cross-contamination and a sequencing artifact, a later analysis removed roughly 580 highly shared, low-generation-probability nucleotide sequences. In a later analysis, a clonal expansion index was calculated for each public chain from normalized within-repertoire ranks of inferred template counts. In a later analysis, generation probabilities were computed using a VDJ recombination model fitted to out-of-frame rearrangements, and the results were checked against IGoR. A later analysis scored TCR-TCR, TCR-HLA and TCR-CMV co-occurrence with hypergeometric tests, applying a repertoire-size bias correction to TCR pairs. A later analysis estimated false discovery rates by permuting HLA or CMV assignments 20 times. In a later analysis, co-occurring TCRs were grouped using DBSCAN, and TCRdist sequence similarity was added for clustering within HLA-allele-positive subsets. Repertoires with fewer than 30,000 or more than 120,000 public chains were left out of co-occurrence clustering, as were four to six repertoires with anomalous nucleotide sharing. Not all clones reach the TCRdb copy of this immuneACCESS table, which keeps in-frame sequences only. Checked studies attribute under half of the gap to unresolved V genes and leave the rest unexplained. The DNA gave D and trimming, while V, J and clone size come from that table. The sample includes 150,000 to 170,000 clones, with around 82% observed a single time. The ten largest account for about 5.6% of the sample.

This receptor was taken from a woman in her forties in good health and CMV-seropositive. The chain links TRBV5-1 with TRBJ1-1; TRBD1 is a weak D gene call, 6 bases matching. Sequencing was done on a sample of PBMCs. The CDR3 loop reads CASSLAPGTNMNTEAFF. The nucleotides read TGCGCCAGCAGCTTGGCCCCCGGGACAAATATGAACACTGAAGCTTTCTTT. With all but the CDR3 taken from the reference TRBV5-1 and TRBJ1-1 genes, the full variable domain is: KAGVTQTPRYLIKTRGQQVTLSCSPISGHRSVSWYQQTPGQGLQFLFEYFSETQRNKGNFPGRFSGRQFSNSRSEMNVSTLELGDSALYLCASSLAPGTNMNTEAFFGQGTRLTVV.